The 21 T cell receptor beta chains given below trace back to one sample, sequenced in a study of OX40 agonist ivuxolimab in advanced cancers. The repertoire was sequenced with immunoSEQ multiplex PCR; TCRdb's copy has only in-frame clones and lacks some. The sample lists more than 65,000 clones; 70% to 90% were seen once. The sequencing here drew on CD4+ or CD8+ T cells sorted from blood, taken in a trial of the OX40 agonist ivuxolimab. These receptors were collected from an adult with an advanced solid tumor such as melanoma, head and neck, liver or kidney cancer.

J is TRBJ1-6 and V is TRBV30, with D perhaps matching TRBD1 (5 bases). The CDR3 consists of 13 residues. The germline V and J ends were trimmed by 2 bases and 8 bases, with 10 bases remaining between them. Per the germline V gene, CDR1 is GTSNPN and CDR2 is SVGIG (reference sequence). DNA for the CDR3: TGTGCCTGGAGTATTAAAGGGGATTCACCCCTCCACTTT. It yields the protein CAWSIKGDSPLHF.

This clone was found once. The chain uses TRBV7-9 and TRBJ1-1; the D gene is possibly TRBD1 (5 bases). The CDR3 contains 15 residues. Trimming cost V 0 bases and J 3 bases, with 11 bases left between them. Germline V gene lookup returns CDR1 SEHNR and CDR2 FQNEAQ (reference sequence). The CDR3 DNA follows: TGTGCCAGCAGCTTAGCCGCCGGGACGGACACTGAAGCTTTCTTT. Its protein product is CASSLAAGTDTEAFF.

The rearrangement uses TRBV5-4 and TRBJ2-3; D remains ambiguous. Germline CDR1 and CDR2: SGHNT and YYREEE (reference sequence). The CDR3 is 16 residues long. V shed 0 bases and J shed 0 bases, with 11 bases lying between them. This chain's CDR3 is CASSLDGFPSTDTQYF. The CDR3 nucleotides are TGTGCCAGCAGCTTGGATGGCTTTCCTAGCACAGATACGCAGTATTTT.

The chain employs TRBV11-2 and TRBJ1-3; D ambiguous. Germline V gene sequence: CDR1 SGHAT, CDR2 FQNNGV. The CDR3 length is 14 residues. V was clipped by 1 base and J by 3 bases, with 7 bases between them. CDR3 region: CASSLALRGNTIYF. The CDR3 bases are TGTGCCAGCAGCTTAGCCCTCCGTGGAAACACCATATATTTT.

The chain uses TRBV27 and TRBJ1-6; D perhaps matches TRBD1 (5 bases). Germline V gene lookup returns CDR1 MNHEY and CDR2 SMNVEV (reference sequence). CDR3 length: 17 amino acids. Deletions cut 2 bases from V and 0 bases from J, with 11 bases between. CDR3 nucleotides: TGTGCCAGCAGTTTAGGGGCTAGAAGCTCCTATAATTCACCCCTCCACTTT. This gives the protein CASSLGARSSYNSPLHF.

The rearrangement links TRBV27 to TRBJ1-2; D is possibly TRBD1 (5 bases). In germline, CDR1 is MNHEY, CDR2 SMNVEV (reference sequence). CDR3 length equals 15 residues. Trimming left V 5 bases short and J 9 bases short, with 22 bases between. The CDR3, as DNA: TGTGCCAGCAGTCCGCAGGGATTGGGGGTCTCTAGCTACACCTTC. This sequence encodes CASSPQGLGVSSYTF.

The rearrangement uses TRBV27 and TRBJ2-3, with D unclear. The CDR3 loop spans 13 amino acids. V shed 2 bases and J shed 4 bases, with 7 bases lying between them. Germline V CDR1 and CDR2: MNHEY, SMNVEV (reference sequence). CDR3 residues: CASSLRFADTQYF. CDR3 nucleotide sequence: TGTGCCAGCAGTTTACGTTTTGCAGATACGCAGTATTTT.

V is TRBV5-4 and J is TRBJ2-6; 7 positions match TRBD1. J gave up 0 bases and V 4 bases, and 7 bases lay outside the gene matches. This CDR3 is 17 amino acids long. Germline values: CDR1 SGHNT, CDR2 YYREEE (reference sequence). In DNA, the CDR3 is TGTGCCAGCAGCCCAGGGACAGCCAACTCTGGGGCCAACGTCCTGACTTTC. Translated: CASSPGTANSGANVLTF.

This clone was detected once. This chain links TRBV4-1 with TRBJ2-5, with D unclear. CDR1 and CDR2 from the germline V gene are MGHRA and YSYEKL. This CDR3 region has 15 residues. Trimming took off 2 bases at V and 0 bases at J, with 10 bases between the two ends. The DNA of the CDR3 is TGCGCCAGCAGCCAAAGCCCATCGTACCAAGAGACCCAGTACTTC. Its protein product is CASSQSPSYQETQYF.

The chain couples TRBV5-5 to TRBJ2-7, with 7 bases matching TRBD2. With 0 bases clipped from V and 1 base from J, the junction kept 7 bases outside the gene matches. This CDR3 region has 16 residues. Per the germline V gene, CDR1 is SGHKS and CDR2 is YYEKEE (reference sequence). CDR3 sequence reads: CASSLGSWEGSYEQYF. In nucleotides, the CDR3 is TGTGCCAGCAGCTTGGGGTCTTGGGAGGGGTCCTACGAGCAGTACTTC.

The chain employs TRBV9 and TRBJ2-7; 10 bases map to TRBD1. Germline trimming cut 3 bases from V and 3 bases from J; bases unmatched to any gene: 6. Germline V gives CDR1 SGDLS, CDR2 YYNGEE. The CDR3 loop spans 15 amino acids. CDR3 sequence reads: CASSAGTGAFYEQYF. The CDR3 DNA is TGTGCCAGCAGCGCCGGGACAGGGGCTTTCTACGAGCAGTACTTC. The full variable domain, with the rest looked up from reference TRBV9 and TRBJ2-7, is DSGVTQTPKHLITATGQRVTLRCSPRSGDLSVYWYQQSLDQGLQFLIQYYNGEERAKGNILERFSAQQFPDLHSELNLSSLELGDSALYFCASSAGTGAFYEQYFGPGTRLTVT.

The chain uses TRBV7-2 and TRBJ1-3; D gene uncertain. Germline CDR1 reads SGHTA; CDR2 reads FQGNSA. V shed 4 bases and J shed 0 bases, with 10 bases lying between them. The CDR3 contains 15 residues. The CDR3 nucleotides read TGTGCCAGCAGCTCCCAGACTTACTCTGGAAACACCATATATTTT. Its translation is CASSSQTYSGNTIYF.

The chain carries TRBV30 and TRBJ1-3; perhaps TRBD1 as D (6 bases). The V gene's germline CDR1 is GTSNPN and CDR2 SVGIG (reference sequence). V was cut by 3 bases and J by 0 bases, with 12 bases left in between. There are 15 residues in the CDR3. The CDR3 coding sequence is TGTGCCTGGAGCCTAAGGGGGGGCTCTGGAAACACCATATATTTT. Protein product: CAWSLRGGSGNTIYF.

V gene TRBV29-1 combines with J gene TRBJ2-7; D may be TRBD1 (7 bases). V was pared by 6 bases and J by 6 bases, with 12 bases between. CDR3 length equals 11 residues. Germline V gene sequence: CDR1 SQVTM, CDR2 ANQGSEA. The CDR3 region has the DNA TGCAGCGTCTCAGGGGGAGGCGAGCAGTACTTC. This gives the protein CSVSGGGEQYF.

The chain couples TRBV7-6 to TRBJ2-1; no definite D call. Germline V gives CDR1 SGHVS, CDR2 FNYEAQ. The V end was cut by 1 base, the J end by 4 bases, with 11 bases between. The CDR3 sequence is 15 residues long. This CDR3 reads CASSLGSGQYNEQFF. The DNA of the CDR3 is TGTGCCAGCAGCTTAGGATCCGGCCAATACAATGAGCAGTTCTTC.

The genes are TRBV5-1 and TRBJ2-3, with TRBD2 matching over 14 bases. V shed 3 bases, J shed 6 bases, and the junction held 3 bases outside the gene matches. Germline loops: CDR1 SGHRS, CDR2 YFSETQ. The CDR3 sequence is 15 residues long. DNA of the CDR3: TGCGCCAGCAGCTGGACTAGCGGGGGGTTCGATACGCAGTATTTT. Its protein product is CASSWTSGGFDTQYF.

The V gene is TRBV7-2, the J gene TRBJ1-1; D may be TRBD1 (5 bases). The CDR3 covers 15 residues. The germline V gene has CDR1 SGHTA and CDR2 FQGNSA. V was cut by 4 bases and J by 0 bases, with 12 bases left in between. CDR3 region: CASSSGWGMNTEAFF. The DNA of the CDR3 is TGTGCCAGCAGCTCCGGATGGGGCATGAACACTGAAGCTTTCTTT.

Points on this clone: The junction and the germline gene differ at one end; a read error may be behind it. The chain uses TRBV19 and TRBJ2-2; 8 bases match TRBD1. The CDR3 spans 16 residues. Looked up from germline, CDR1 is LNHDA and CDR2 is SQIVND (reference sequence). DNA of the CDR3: TGTGCCAGTACCCCAGGGGGCGGTTGGGACACCGGGGAGCTGCTTTTT. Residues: CASTPGGGWDTGELLF.

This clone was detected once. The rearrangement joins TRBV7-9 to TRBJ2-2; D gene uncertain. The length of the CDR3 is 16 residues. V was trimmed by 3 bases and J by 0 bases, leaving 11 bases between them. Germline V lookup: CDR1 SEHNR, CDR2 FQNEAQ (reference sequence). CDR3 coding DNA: TGTGCCAGCAGCTTTTTTCTCACTTCGAACACCGGGGAGCTGTTTTTT. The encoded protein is CASSFFLTSNTGELFF.

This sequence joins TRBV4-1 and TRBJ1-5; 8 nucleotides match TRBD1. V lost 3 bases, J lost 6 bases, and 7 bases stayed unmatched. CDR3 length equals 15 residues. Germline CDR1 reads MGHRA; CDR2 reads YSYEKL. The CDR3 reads CASSHPDRVGQPQHF. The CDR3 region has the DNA TGCGCCAGCAGCCACCCGGACAGGGTTGGTCAGCCCCAGCATTTT.

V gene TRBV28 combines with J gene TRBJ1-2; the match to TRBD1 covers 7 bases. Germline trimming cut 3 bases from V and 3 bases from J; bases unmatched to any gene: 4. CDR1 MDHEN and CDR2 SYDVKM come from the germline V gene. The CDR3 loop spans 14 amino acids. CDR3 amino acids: CASSLGGGYYGYTF. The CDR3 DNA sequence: TGTGCCAGCAGTTTGGGAGGGGGCTACTATGGCTACACCTTC.